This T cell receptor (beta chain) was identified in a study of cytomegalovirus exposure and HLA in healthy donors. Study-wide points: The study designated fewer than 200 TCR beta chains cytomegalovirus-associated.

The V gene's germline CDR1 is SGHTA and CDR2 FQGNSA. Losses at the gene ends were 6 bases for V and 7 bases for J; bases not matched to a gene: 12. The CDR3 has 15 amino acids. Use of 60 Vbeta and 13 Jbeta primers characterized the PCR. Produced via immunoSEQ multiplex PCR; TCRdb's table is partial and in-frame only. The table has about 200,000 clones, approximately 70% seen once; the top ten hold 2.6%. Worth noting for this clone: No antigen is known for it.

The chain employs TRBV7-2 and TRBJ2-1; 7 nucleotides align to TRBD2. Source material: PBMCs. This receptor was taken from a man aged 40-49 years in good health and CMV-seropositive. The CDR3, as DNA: TGTGCCAGCAGTCCTACTAGCGTGCTTACAAATGAGCAGTTCTTC. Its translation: CASSPTSVLTNEQFF.